Below, 10 T cell receptor beta chains from the same sample are listed, as sequenced in a study of cytomegalovirus exposure and HLA in healthy donors. With 60 Vbeta and 13 Jbeta primers, the PCR was carried out. Assay used: immunoSEQ multiplex PCR; TCRdb lists only in-frame clones, some missing. Altogether 85,000 to 120,000 clones are present, about three quarters being singletons, with the ten largest covering 0.65% to 0.85%. The specimen sequenced was PBMCs. Receptors originate from a boy younger than 18 in good health and CMV-seronegative.

The J gene is TRBJ1-1, the V gene TRBV5-1; 10 bases are shared with TRBD1. The germline gives CDR1 SGHRS, CDR2 YFSETQ. After removal of 1 base from V and 5 bases from J, the junction contained 8 bases not matched to a gene. The CDR3 runs to 16 residues. The CDR3 sequence is CASSLPLGQGTTEAFF. The CDR3 nucleotides read TGCGCCAGCAGCTTGCCCCTGGGACAGGGGACAACTGAAGCTTTCTTT.

This clone was detected only a few times. This chain joins TRBV5-6 and TRBJ1-4; TRBD1 might be the D (6 bases). Deletions cut 4 bases from V and 5 bases from J, with 18 bases between. Per germline, CDR1 SGHDT and CDR2 YYEEEE. The CDR3 runs to 16 residues. CDR3 DNA sequence: TGTGCCAGCAGCCCCTCCGTGGGGGCGGTGAATGAAAAACTGTTTTTT. Translation gives CASSPSVGAVNEKLFF.

This chain joins TRBV6-5 and TRBJ1-5, with TRBD1 matching over 8 bases. The V gene end was trimmed by 5 bases and the J gene end by 11 bases; junction bases not matched to a gene: 14. The CDR3 runs to 15 residues. Germline V gene sequence: CDR1 MNHEY, CDR2 SVGAGI. The DNA for the CDR3 is TGTGCCAGCAGTAACGACAGGGGTTCCTTTAGAGCCCAGCATTTT. Protein: CASSNDRGSFRAQHF.

This sequence joins TRBV6-1 and TRBJ1-1; D is possibly TRBD1 (6 bases). V lost 4 bases to trimming and J lost 1 base, with 13 bases between them. The CDR3 is 15 amino acids. Per the germline V gene, CDR1 is MNHNS and CDR2 is SASEGT. CDR3 coding DNA: TGTGCCAGCAGTGCCCCAGAGACAGGGAACACTGAAGCTTTCTTT. Its translation: CASSAPETGNTEAFF.

This chain uses TRBV30 with TRBJ2-3, with 10 bases aligning to TRBD2. J was trimmed by 6 bases and V by 3 bases; bases with no gene match: 12. This CDR3 region has 16 residues. Germline CDR1 is GTSNPN and CDR2 is SVGIG (reference sequence). DNA of the CDR3: TGTGCCTGGAGGAAGTGGCTAGCGGGAGATCGGGATACGCAGTATTTT. Protein: CAWRKWLAGDRDTQYF. The whole variable domain, filled in from reference TRBV30 and TRBJ2-3, reads SQTIHQWPATLVQPVGSPLSLECTVEGTSNPNLYWYRQAAGRGLQLLFYSVGIGQISSEVPQNLSASRPQDRQFILSSKKLLLSDSGFYLCAWRKWLAGDRDTQYFGPGTRLTVL.

Only one count was recorded for this clone. The rearrangement links TRBV27 to TRBJ1-1; 7 bases are shared with TRBD1. Trimming cost V 6 bases and J 4 bases; bases outside gene matches: 5. Germline loops: CDR1 MNHEY, CDR2 SMNVEV (reference sequence). The CDR3 extends over 13 amino acids. The CDR3 sequence is CASRVDRATEAFF. The CDR3 DNA is TGTGCCAGCAGGGTTGACAGGGCCACTGAAGCTTTCTTT.

V gene TRBV19 combines with J gene TRBJ2-7; 9 bases align to TRBD1. V lost 8 bases and J lost 4; bases outside the gene matches: 9. The CDR3 totals 14 residues. Germline V CDR1 and CDR2: LNHDA, SQIVND (reference sequence). CDR3 nucleotides: TGTGCCAGTCGTGACAGGGGGGCGACTTACGAGCAGTACTTC. It codes for CASRDRGATYEQYF.

V is TRBV19 and J is TRBJ1-4, with D tentatively TRBD1 (6 bases). V was clipped by 10 bases and J by 8 bases, with 17 bases between them. Germline lookup yields CDR1 LNHDA and CDR2 SQIVND (reference sequence). This CDR3 is built from 13 residues. The CDR3 DNA sequence: TGTGCCACCAGAAAACGGACAGAAGAAAAACTGTTTTTT. Its protein product is CATRKRTEEKLFF.

This clone was detected only a few times. The gene calls are TRBV11-1 and TRBJ1-1; no definite D call. From germline, CDR1 is SGHAT and CDR2 FQDESV (reference sequence). There are 15 residues in the CDR3. V was shortened by 1 base and J by 1 base, with 10 bases between the two germline ends. The CDR3 reads CASSLERRRNTEAFF. CDR3 bases: TGTGCCAGCAGCTTAGAGCGGCGGAGGAACACTGAAGCTTTCTTT.

In DNA form, the CDR3 reads TGTGCCATCAGTGATGCGGTCCAGAGCTCCTACGAGCAGTACTTC. This gives the protein CAISDAVQSSYEQYF. This chain joins TRBV10-3 and TRBJ2-7, with D hard to call. Trimming cost V 3 bases and J 0 bases, with 12 bases left between them. The CDR3 runs to 15 residues. The germline V gene encodes CDR1 ENHRY and CDR2 SYGVKD.